A selection of T cell receptor beta chains follows, all from one sample in a study of T cell changes during pregnancy in multiple sclerosis. Using immunoSEQ multiplex PCR, the repertoire was profiled, and TCRdb retains in-frame clones only, with some absent. Of some 47,000 clones listed, 80% to 90% are singletons. The sample here was CD8+ T cells from peripheral blood mononuclear cells, taken in the second trimester of pregnancy. The source is a female donor with multiple sclerosis, enrolled in a pregnancy study. CDR3s include the opening cysteine and the closing phenylalanine or tryptophan. The D gene is left open where the match is weak.

V gene	D gene	J gene	CDR3 protein	CDR3 DNA
TRBV29-1	NA	TRBJ2-7	CSARLDSMNEQYF	TGCAGCGCCCGACTGGACAGTATGAACGAGCAGTACTTC
TRBV5-1	TRBD1	TRBJ2-3	CASSLALQGIHTQYF	TGCGCCAGCAGCTTGGCCCTACAGGGGATACATACGCAGTATTTT
TRBV2	TRBD2	TRBJ2-7	CASSGLAGGYEQYF	TGTGCCAGCAGCGGACTAGCGGGGGGCTACGAGCAGTACTTC
TRBV27	TRBD1	TRBJ1-2	CASSRRQQGTSYGYTF	TGTGCCAGCAGTCGCCGACAACAGGGGACAAGCTATGGCTACACCTTC
TRBV19	NA	TRBJ2-2	CASSRTGSGTGELFF	TGTGCCAGTAGTCGAACAGGGTCGGGCACCGGGGAGCTGTTTTTT
TRBV9	NA	TRBJ2-1	CASSVPLRGGAEDEQFF	TGTGCCAGCAGCGTACCTCTTAGGGGGGGGGCCGAGGATGAGCAGTTCTTC
TRBV19	TRBD1	TRBJ1-5	CASVDREGNQPQHF	TGTGCCAGTGTGGACAGGGAGGGTAATCAGCCCCAGCATTTT
TRBV6-5	NA	TRBJ1-5	CASEVPGTSNQPQHF	TGTGCCAGCGAAGTCCCCGGGACATCTAATCAGCCCCAGCATTTT
TRBV19	NA	TRBJ2-1	CASSVAGNEQFF	TGTGCCAGCTCAGTCGCGGGTAATGAGCAGTTCTTC
TRBV6-4	NA	TRBJ1-1	CASRGQPNTEAFF	TGTGCCAGCAGGGGGCAACCAAACACTGAAGCTTTCTTT